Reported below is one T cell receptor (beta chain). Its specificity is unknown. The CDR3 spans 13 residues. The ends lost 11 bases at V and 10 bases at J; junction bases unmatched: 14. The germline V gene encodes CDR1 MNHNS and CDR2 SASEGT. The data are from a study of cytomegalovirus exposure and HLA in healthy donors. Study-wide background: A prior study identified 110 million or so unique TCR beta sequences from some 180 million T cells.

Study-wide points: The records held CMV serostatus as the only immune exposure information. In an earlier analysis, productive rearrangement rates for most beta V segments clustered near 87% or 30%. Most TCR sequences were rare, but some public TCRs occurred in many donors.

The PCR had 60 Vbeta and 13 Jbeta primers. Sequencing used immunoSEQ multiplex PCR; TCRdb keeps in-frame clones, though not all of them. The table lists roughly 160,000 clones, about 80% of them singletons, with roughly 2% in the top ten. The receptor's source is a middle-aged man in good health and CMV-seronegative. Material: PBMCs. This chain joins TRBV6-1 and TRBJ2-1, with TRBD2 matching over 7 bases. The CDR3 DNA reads TGTGCCGCTTCGGCGGGAGTGATGCGGGAGCAGTTCTTC. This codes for CAASAGVMREQFF.